Below, 3 T cell receptor beta chains from the same sample are listed, as sequenced in a study of blood T cell repertoires in COVID-19. Clones were sequenced by immunoSEQ multiplex PCR, and TCRdb holds only the in-frame ones, with some missing. The sample includes approximately 220,000 clones, around four fifths of them seen just once. Sequencing was done on a sample of peripheral blood. The origin of the receptors is a woman aged 60-75 years who had recovered from COVID-19.

This clone was found a few times. The same CDR3 is also encoded by other DNA sequences in this sample. The V gene is TRBV5-1, the J gene TRBJ1-5; 7 bases fit TRBD1. This CDR3 comprises 14 residues. Looked up from germline, CDR1 is SGHRS and CDR2 is YFSETQ. Trimming cost V 4 bases and J 2 bases; bases outside gene matches: 3. The CDR3 region is CASSLGTGNQPQHF. CDR3 in DNA: TGCGCCAGCAGCCTAGGGACAGGCAATCAGCCCCAGCATTTT. The complete variable domain, with remaining parts taken from reference TRBV5-1 and TRBJ1-5, reads KAGVTQTPRYLIKTRGQQVTLSCSPISGHRSVSWYQQTPGQGLQFLFEYFSETQRNKGNFPGRFSGRQFSNSRSEMNVSTLELGDSALYLCASSLGTGNQPQHFGDGTRLSIL.

The chain employs TRBV5-6 and TRBJ2-1; TRBD1 matches 9 bases. This CDR3 comprises 15 residues. Germline CDR1 is SGHDT and CDR2 is YYEEEE. The V and J ends lost 7 bases and 6 bases, in that order; junction bases with no gene match: 11. The CDR3 reads CASSSPRTGANEQFF. In nucleotides, the CDR3 is TGTGCCAGCTCCTCCCCCCGGACAGGGGCCAATGAGCAGTTCTTC.

The chain is built from TRBV3-1 (or the pseudogene TRBV3-2) and TRBJ2-5; tentative D call: TRBD2 (5 bases). V shed 7 bases and J shed 2 bases, with 11 bases lying between them. This CDR3 contains 13 residues. CDR1 is LGHDT, CDR2 YNNKEL, per germline (reference sequence). CDR3 protein: CASTERTQETQYF. In nucleotides, the CDR3 is TGTGCCAGCACCGAGCGGACGCAAGAGACCCAGTACTTC.